The entry that follows covers one T cell receptor beta chain sequence. The antigen is undetermined. Purified naive CD4+ T cells were depleted of CD25+ Tregs. After constant-region reverse-primer amplification, full-length variable regions underwent semi-nested PCR with Nested Universal Primer A. TCRdb re-derived calls from the 5' RACE reads in MiXCR, one entry per CDR3 protein. This table holds about 54,000 distinct CDR3 sequences, under 20% found once. Overall study findings and caveats: Tumor Tregs overlapped most with tumor, then blood, naive CD4+ cells. Whole repertoires were not studied in the larger cohort, only one V-J beta rearrangement.

Deletions cut 7 bases from V and 0 bases from J, with 16 bases between. There are 15 residues in the CDR3. Germline values: CDR1 SGHRS, CDR2 YFSETQ. The TCR sequence derives from a female donor with breast cancer. The rearrangement uses TRBV5-1 and TRBJ2-5; D possibly corresponds to TRBD2 (7 bases). What was sequenced was naive CD4+ T cells sorted from blood. Subset meaning: naive CD4+ T cells, CD4+CD45RA+CD25-. Written as DNA, the CDR3 is TGCGCCAGCGCAAAGGGGGGGGACAACCAAGAGACCCAGTACTTC. It is translated as CASAKGGDNQETQYF.